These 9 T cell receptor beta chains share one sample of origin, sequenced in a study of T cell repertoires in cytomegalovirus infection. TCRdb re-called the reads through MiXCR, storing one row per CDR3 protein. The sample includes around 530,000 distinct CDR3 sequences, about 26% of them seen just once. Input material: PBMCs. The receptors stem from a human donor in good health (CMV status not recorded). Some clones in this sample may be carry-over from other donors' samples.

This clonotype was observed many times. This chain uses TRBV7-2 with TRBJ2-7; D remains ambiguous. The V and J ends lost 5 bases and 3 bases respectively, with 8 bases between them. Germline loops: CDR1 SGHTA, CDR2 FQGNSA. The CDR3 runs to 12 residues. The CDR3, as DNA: TGTGCCAGCAGCCCTGACGGCTACGAGCAGTACGTC. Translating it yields CASSPDGYEQYV.

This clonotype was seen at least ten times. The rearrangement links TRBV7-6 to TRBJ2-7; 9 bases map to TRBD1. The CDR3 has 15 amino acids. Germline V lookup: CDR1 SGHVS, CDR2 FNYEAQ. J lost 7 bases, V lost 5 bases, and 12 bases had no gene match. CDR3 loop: CASSQVQGASGEQYF. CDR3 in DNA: TGTGCCAGCAGCCAGGTACAGGGGGCGAGTGGGGAGCAGTACTTC. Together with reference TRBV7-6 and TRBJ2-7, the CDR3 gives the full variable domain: GAGVSQSPRYKVTKRGQDVALRCDPISGHVSLYWYRQALGQGPEFLTYFNYEAQQDKSGLPNDRFSAERPEGSISTLTIQRTEQRDSAMYRCASSQVQGASGEQYFGPGTRLTVT.

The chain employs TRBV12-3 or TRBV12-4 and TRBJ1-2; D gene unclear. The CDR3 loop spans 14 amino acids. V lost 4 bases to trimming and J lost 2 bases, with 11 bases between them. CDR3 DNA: TGTGCCAGCAGTTCCCCAGGTATCAACTATGGCTACACCTTC. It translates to CASSSPGINYGYTF.

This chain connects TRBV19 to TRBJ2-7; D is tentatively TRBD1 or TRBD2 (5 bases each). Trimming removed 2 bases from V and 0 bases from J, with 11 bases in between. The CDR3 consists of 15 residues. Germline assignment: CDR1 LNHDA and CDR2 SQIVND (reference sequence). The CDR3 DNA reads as TGTGCCAGTAGTATATCGCCGGGACCCTCCTACGAGCAGTACTTC. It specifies CASSISPGPSYEQYF.

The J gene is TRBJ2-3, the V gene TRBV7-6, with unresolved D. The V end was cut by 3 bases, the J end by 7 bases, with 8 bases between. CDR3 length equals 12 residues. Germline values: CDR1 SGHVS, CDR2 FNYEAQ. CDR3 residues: CASSLNLNTQYF. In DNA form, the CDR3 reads TGTGCCAGCAGCTTGAATTTAAATACGCAGTATTTT.

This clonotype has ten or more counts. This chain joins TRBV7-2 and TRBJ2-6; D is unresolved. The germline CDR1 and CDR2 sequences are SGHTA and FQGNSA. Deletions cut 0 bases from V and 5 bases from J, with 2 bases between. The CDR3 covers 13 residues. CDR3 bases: TGTGCCAGCAGCTTAGCCAGGGCCAACGTCCTGACTTTC. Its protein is CASSLARANVLTF.

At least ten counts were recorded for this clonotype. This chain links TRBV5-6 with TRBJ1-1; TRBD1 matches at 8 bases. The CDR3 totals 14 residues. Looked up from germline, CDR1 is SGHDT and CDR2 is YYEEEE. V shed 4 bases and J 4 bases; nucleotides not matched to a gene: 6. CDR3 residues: CASSRYDRGTEAFF. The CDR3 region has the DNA TGTGCCAGCAGCCGATATGACAGGGGCACTGAAGCTTTCTTT.

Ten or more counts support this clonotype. The CDR3 nucleotides read TGTGCCAGCAGTTTACAAGGCAGGGGGAACACTGAAGCTTTCTTT. As protein: CASSLQGRGNTEAFF. The V and J genes are TRBV12-3 or TRBV12-4 and TRBJ1-1, with a possible D match to TRBD1 (6 bases). This CDR3 spans 15 amino acids. Trimming cost V 2 bases and J 1 base, with 11 bases left between them.

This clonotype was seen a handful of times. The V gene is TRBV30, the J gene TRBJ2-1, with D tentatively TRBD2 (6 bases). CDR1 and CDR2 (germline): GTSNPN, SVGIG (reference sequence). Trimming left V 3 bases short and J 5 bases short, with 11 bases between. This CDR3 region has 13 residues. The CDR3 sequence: CAWRGGLNNEQFF. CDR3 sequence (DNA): TGTGCCTGGAGGGGAGGACTAAACAATGAGCAGTTCTTC.